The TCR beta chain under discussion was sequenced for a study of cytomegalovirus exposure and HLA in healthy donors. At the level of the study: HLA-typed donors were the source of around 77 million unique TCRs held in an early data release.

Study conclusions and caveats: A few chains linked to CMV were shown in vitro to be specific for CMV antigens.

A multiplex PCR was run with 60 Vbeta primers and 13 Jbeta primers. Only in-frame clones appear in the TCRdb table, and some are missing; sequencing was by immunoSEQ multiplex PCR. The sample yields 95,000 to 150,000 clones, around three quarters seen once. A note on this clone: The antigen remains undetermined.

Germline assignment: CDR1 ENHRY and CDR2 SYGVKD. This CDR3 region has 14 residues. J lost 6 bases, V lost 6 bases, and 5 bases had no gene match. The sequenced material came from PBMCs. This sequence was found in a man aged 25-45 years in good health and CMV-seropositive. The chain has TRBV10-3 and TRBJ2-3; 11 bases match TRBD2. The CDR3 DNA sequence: TGTGCCATCAGACCCCTAGCGGGGGGCGATACGCAGTATTTT. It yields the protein CAIRPLAGGDTQYF.